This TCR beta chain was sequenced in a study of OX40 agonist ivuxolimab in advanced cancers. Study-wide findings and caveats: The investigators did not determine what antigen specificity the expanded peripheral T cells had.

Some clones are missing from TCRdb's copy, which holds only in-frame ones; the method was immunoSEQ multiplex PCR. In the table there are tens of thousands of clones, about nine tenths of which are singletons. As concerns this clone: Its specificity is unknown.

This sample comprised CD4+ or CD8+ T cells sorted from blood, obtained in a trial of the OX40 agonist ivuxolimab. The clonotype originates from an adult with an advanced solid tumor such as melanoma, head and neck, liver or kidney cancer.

For the CDR3, the DNA is TGTGCCAGTAGTATAGGTCGTACAGATACGCAGTATTTT. Translating it yields CASSIGRTDTQYF. The chain uses TRBV19 and TRBJ2-3; the D is unclear. Germline CDR1 LNHDA, CDR2 SQIVND (reference sequence). V gave up 1 base and J gave up 3 bases, with 5 bases separating them. The CDR3 extends over 13 amino acids.